This T cell receptor (beta chain) emerged from a study of brain T cells in children with intractable seizures. Study findings and constraints: Patients' HCMV serostatus was unknown; virus specificity rests on CDR3 similarity alone. Pre- and post-surgery blood differed in depth, so pre-surgery absences may be undersampling.

Turning to this clone: Antigen: not known.

Only cases whose brain tissue showed the highest T cell transcript signatures were sequenced. CDR3 length: 13 amino acids. Germline CDR1 is SGHTA and CDR2 is FQGTGA. Between the trimmed V and J ends, which lost 2 bases and 2 bases, there was a span of 4 bases. The repertoire was sequenced with immunoSEQ multiplex PCR; TCRdb's copy has only in-frame clones and lacks some. The repertoire holds about 80,000 clones, with about 90% as singletons. Sample: peripheral blood, taken at surgery. This clonotype originated in a girl aged 2 to 10 with Rasmussen encephalitis and intractable seizures. The chain combines TRBV7-3 with TRBJ1-5; D is ambiguous. CDR3 nucleotide sequence: TGTGCCAGCAGCTTACAGGGCAATCAGCCCCAGCATTTT. Translated, it gives CASSLQGNQPQHF. The variable domain in full, with the rest retrieved from reference TRBV7-3 and TRBJ1-5, is GAGVSQTPSNKVTEKGKYVELRCDPISGHTALYWYRQSLGQGPEFLIYFQGTGAADDSGLPNDRFFAVRPEGSVSTLKIQRTERGDSAVYLCASSLQGNQPQHFGDGTRLSIL.